This T cell receptor (beta chain) was sequenced during a study of blood T cell repertoires in COVID-19. About the research overall: The cDNA or gDNA used as material had been derived from T cells, B-cell-depleted T cells, or PBMCs.

This table comes from immunoSEQ multiplex PCR, and its TCRdb copy is limited to in-frame clones, with some not included. The sample gives around 290,000 clones, 80% to 95% of which show up once; more than 0.95% is in the top ten. Cohort placement rested on clinical history that participants reported themselves. Recovery meant two consecutive negative NP/OP PCR tests, professional clearance, or resolved symptoms. The CDR3 is 17 amino acids. With 3 bases clipped from V and 4 bases from J, the junction kept 12 bases outside the gene matches. In germline, CDR1 is SGHKS, CDR2 YYEKEE (reference sequence). V is TRBV5-5 and J is TRBJ2-7; 11 bases align to TRBD1. Sequencing input: PBMCs or T cells enriched from blood (not recorded which). The receptor was isolated from a woman aged 25 to 39 who had recovered from COVID-19. CDR3 in DNA: TGTGCCAGCAGCTCCCGGGGGACAGGGGGATCGGGGTACGAGCAGTACTTC. It encodes CASSSRGTGGSGYEQYF.